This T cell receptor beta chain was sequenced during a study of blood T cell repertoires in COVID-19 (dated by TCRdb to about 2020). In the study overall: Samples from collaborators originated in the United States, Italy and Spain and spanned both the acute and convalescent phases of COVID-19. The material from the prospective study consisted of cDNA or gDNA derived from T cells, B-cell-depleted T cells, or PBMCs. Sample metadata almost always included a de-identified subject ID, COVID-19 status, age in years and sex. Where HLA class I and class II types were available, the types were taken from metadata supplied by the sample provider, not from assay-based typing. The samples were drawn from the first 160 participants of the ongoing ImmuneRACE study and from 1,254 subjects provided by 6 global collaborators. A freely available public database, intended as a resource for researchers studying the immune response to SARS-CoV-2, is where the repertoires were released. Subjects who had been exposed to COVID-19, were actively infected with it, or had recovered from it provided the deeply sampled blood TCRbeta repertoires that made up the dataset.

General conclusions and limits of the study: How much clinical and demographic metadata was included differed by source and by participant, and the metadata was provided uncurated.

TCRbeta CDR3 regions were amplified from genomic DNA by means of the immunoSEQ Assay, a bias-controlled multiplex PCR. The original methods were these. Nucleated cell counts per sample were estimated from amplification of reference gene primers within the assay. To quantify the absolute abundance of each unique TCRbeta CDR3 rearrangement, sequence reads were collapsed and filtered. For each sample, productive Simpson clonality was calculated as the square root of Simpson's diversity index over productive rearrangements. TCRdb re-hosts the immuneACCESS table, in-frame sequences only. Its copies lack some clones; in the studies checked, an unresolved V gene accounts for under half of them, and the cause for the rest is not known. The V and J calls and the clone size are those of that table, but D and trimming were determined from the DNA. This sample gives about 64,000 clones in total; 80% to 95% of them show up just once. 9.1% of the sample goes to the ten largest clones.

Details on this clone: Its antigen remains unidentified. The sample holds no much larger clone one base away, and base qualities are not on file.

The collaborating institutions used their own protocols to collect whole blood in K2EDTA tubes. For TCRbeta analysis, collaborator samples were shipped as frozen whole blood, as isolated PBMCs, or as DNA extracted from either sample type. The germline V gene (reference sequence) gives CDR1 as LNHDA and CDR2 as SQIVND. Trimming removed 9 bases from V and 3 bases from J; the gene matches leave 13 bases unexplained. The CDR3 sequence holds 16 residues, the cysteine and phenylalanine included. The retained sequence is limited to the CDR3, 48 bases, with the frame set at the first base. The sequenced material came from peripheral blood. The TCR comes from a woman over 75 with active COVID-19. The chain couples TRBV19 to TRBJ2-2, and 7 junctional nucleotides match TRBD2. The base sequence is TGTGCCAGCCTCCGGCCTAGCGGCGGATACACCGGGGAGCTGTTTTTT. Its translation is CASLRPSGGYTGELFF.